The source of this TCR beta chain is a study of sequential checkpoint blockade in melanoma. Study summary: Arm A got nivolumab then ipilimumab; arm B the reverse, 1:1. Each arm's sequence ended with maintenance nivolumab.

Described treatment: randomized to nivolumab then ipilimumab (arm A) or the reverse (arm B). None of the patients previously received DNA-damaging chemotherapy. This CDR3 has 16 amino acids. V lost 4 bases, J lost 0 bases, and 17 bases lay in between. Per the germline V gene, CDR1 is SGHDT and CDR2 is YYEEEE. This table comes from immunoSEQ multiplex PCR, and its TCRdb copy is limited to in-frame clones, with some not included. Counted here are around 8,300 clones, 64% occurring once; the ten biggest clones make up approximately 50%. The specimen comprised CD8+ T cells sorted from blood (inferred from file names), sampled from a patient given nivolumab and ipilimumab in sequence. The receptor's source is a human patient with melanoma. Some clones in this sample may be carry-over from other donors' samples. This chain connects TRBV5-6 to TRBJ2-7; D is possibly TRBD1 (6 bases). The CDR3 protein is CASSPTGSLASYEQYF. CDR3 nucleotide sequence: TGTGCCAGCAGCCCTACAGGGAGCTTGGCCTCCTACGAGCAGTACTTC.